The subject of this entry is one TCR beta chain. What it recognizes is unknown. The CDR3 contains 15 residues. Losses at the gene ends were 4 bases for V and 10 bases for J; bases not matched to a gene: 12. Germline loops: CDR1 SNHLY, CDR2 FYNNEI. The sample belongs to a study of blood T cells in healthy people across ages. Study observations and caveats: Diversity estimated from one million T cells was considered an underestimate.

Primers used in a second PCR of about 7 to 12 cycles were a sample-barcoded 5' primer and a J-beta primer mix. MiXCR, applied by TCRdb to the 5' RACE reads, yields one record per CDR3 protein. The profile shows about 1,800,000 distinct CDR3 sequences, roughly 28% of them singletons. Peripheral blood samples of roughly 9.9 milliliters were drawn from each donor. The study isolated at least 6 million PBMCs from each sample. Each sample provided at least 5 micrograms of extracted total RNA. Sequenced input: blood. This TCR was sampled from a woman under 40 in good health. The chain employs TRBV2 and TRBJ1-4, with 7 positions matching TRBD1. The CDR3 coding sequence is TGTGCCAGCAGTGCTTTTTGGGGACCAGGGGGAAAACTGTTTTTT. Protein: CASSAFWGPGGKLFF.